Listed below are T cell receptor beta chains from one sample, sequenced in a study of T cells in localized non-small cell lung cancer. Here immunoSEQ multiplex PCR was the method, and the copy in TCRdb shows in-frame clones only, minus some. The sample contains around 28,000 clones, about 89% of which appear only once. Here the sequenced sample was peripheral blood, taken before any cancer treatment. Receptors originate from a female donor aged 60 or older with stage I lung adenocarcinoma. Each CDR3 is given with its conserved first and last residue. Each record gives: J gene, clone size, D gene, V gene, CDR3 DNA, CDR3 protein. D genes are given only for firm matches. Rows give clone size only sometimes, using once, few, many, or a class for an expanded clone.

TRBJ1-1,-,-,TRBV19,TGTGCCAGTAGTATAGTGAGAATGGGGAGTACTGAAGCTTTCTTT,CASSIVRMGSTEAFF
TRBJ2-1,-,TRBD1,TRBV27,TGTGCCAGCGGTGAACAGGGGTCCTACAATGAGCAGTTCTTC,CASGEQGSYNEQFF
TRBJ2-5,-,TRBD1,TRBV2,TGTGCCAGCAGAACGACAGGGGAGACCCAGTACTTC,CASRTTGETQYF
TRBJ1-4,-,-,TRBV5-1,TGCGCCAGCAGCTTGATGGGGGCCGGTGAAAAACTGTTTTTT,CASSLMGAGEKLFF
TRBJ1-2,-,-,TRBV2,TGTGCCAGCAGTTCCGGACCCGTAGATGGCTACACCTTC,CASSSGPVDGYTF
TRBJ2-3,-,TRBD1,TRBV27,TGTGCCAGCAGTGGCTCTCAGGGGGCTAGCACAGATACGCAGTATTTT,CASSGSQGASTDTQYF
TRBJ2-5,-,-,TRBV29-1,TGCAGCGTTCAGACCGAGGGTGAGACCCAGTACTTC,CSVQTEGETQYF
TRBJ2-7,-,-,TRBV2,TGTGCCAGCACCCCAATGGGGCAGGTAGCCTACGAGCAGTACTTC,CASTPMGQVAYEQYF
TRBJ1-1,-,-,TRBV14,TGTGCCAGCAGCCAACAGCCGAACACTGAAGCTTTCTTT,CASSQQPNTEAFF
TRBJ2-5,-,-,TRBV18,TGTGCCAGCTCACCACCGGAGGGCCAAGAGACCCAGTACTTC,CASSPPEGQETQYF
TRBJ1-1,-,-,TRBV7-9,TGTGCCAGCAGCCCCTGGGGCACTGAAGCTTTCTTT,CASSPWGTEAFF
TRBJ2-5,-,-,TRBV6-1,TGTGCCAGCAGTGAAGCGCTTCGGACACCCCAAGAGACCCAGTACTTC,CASSEALRTPQETQYF
TRBJ2-1,-,-,TRBV7-2,TGTGCCAGCAGCACCCCGTCCGTTTGGGGATGGAATGAGCAGTTCTTC,CASSTPSVWGWNEQFF
TRBJ2-7,-,TRBD1,TRBV5-1,TGCGCCAGCAGCTGGAGGGGACAGGGAAGATTCGAGCAGTACTTC,CASSWRGQGRFEQYF
TRBJ1-1,-,-,TRBV7-9,TGTGCCAGCAGCCCTCGAACAGATTTGGGCACTGAAGCTTTCTTT,CASSPRTDLGTEAFF
TRBJ2-3,-,-,TRBV4-3,TGCGCCAGCAGCCAAGACCGCACGCGGACCAAGGGAGATACGCAGTATTTT,CASSQDRTRTKGDTQYF
TRBJ2-2,once,-,TRBV2,TGTGCCAGCAGTGATTACAACCCGAACACCGGGGAGCTGTTTTTT,CASSDYNPNTGELFF
TRBJ1-1,-,-,TRBV9,TGTGCCAGCAGCCGGGGGGGGGCTGGTGACACTGAAGCTTTCTTT,CASSRGGAGDTEAFF
TRBJ2-3,-,-,TRBV19,TGTGCCAGTAGTATAAGTCGACGGGATGGCACAGATACGCAGTATTTT,CASSISRRDGTDTQYF
TRBJ2-1,-,-,TRBV2,TGTGCCAGCAATTACGACCCCGTCCGGGAGCAGTTCTTC,CASNYDPVREQFF